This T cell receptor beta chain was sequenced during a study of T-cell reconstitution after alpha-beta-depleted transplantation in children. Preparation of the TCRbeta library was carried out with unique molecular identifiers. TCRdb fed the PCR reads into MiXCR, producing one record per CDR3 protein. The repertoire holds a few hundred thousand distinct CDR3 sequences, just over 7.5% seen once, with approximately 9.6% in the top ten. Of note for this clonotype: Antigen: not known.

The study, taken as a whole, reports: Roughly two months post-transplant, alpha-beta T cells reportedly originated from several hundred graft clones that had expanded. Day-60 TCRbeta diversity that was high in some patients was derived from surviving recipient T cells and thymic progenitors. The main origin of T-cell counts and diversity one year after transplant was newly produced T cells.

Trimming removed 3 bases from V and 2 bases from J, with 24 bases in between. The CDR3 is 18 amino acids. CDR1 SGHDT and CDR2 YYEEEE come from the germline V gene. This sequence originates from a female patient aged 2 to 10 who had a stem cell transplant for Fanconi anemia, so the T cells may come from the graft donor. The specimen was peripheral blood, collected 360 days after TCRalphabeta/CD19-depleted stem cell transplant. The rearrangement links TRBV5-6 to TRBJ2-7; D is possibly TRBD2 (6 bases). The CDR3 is CASSSRESNGTPTYEQYF. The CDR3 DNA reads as TGTGCCAGCAGCTCACGGGAATCGAACGGGACTCCAACCTACGAGCAGTACTTC.